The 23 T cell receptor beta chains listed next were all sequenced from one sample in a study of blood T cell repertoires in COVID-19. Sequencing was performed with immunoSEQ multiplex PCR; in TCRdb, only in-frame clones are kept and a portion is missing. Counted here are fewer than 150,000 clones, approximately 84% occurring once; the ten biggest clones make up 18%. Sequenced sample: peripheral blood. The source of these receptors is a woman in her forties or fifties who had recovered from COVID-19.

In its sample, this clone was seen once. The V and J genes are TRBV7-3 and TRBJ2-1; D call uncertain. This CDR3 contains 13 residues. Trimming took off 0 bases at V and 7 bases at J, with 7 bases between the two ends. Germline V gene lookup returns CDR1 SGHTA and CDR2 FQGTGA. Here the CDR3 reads CASSLTNLNEQFF. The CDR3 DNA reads TGTGCCAGCAGCTTAACGAACCTAAATGAGCAGTTCTTC. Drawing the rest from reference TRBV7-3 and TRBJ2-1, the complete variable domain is GAGVSQTPSNKVTEKGKYVELRCDPISGHTALYWYRQSLGQGPEFLIYFQGTGAADDSGLPNDRFFAVRPEGSVSTLKIQRTERGDSAVYLCASSLTNLNEQFFGPGTRLTVL.

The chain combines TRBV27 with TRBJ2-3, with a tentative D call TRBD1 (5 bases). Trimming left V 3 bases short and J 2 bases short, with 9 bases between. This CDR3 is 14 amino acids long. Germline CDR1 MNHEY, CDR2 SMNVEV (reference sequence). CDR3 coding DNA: TGTGCCAGCAGTTTGACAGTACCCACAGATACGCAGTATTTT. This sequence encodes CASSLTVPTDTQYF.

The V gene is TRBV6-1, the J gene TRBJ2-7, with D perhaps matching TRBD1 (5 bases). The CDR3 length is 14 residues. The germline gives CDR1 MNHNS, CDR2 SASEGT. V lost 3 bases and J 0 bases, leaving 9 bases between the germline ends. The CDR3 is CASSDQGLSYEQYF. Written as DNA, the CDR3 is TGTGCCAGCAGTGATCAGGGCCTCTCCTACGAGCAGTACTTC.

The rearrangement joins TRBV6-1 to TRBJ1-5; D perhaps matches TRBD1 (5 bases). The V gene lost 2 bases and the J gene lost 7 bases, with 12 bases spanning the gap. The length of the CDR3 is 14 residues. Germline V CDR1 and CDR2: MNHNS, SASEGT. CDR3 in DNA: TGTGCCAGCAGTGAACGGGGGAGCAGGCAGCCCCAGCATTTT. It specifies CASSERGSRQPQHF.

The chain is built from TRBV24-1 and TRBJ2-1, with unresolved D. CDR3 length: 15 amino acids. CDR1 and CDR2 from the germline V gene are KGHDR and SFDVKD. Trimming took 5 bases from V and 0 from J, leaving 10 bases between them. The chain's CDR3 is CATSASRNSYNEQFF. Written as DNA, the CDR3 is TGTGCCACCAGTGCATCCAGAAACTCCTACAATGAGCAGTTCTTC.

The CDR3 DNA reads TGTGCCACCAGCAGAGATGCAGGGGCTGCCCAGCATTTT. It is translated as CATSRDAGAAQHF. This chain uses TRBV15 with TRBJ1-5; D is possibly TRBD1 (6 bases). V gave up 0 bases and J gave up 11 bases, with 11 bases separating them. The CDR3 runs 13 residues. Germline assignment: CDR1 LNHNV and CDR2 YYDKDF (reference sequence).

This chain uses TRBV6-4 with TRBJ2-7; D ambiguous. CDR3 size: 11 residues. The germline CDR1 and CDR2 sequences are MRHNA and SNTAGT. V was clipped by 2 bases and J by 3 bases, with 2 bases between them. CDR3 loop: CASSDLYEQYF. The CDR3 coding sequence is TGTGCCAGCAGTGACCTCTACGAGCAGTACTTC.

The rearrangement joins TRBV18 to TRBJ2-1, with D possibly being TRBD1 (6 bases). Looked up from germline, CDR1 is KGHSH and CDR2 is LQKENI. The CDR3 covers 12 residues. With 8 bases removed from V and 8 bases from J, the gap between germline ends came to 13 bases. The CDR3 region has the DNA TGTGCCAGCGCCCAACAGGGCTATGAGCAGTTCTTC. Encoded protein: CASAQQGYEQFF.

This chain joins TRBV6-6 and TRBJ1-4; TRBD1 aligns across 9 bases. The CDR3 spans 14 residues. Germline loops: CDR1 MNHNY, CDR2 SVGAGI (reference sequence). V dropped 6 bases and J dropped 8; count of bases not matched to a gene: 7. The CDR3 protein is CASRQTTGGEKLFF. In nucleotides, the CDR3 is TGTGCCAGCAGGCAGACGACAGGGGGGGAAAAACTGTTTTTT.

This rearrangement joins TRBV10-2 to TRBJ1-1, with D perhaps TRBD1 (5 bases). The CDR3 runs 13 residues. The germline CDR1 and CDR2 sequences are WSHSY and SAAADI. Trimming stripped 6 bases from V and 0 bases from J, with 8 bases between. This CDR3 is CASRQGLNTEAFF. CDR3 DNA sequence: TGCGCCAGCAGGCAGGGTTTGAACACTGAAGCTTTCTTT.

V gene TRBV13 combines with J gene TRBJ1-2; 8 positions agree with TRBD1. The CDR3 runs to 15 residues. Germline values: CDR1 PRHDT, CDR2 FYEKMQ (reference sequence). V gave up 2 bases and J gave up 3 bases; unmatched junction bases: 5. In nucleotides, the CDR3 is TGTGCCAGCAGCTTACGCGGACAGGGTGACTATGGCTACACCTTC. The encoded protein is CASSLRGQGDYGYTF.

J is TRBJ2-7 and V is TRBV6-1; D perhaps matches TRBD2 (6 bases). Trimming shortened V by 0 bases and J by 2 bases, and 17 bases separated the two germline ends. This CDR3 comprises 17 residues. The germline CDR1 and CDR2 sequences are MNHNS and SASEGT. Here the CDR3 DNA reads TGTGCCAGCAGTGAAGCGACTCAACTAGCCCTACCCTACGAGCAGTACTTC. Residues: CASSEATQLALPYEQYF.

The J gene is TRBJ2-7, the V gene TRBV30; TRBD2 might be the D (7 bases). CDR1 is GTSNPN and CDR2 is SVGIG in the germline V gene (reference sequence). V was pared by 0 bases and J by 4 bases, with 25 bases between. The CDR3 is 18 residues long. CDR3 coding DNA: TGTGCCTGGAGTGTACAGGGATATAGTCGTCAGGGAGGGTACGAGCAGTACTTC. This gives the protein CAWSVQGYSRQGGYEQYF.

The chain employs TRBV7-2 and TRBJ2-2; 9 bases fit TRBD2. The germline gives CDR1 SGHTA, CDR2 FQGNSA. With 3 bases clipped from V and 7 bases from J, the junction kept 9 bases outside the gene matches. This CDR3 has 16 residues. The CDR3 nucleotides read TGTGCCAGCAGCTTGGGGCGGGAGGGCCCTGGCGGGGAGCTGTTTTTT. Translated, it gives CASSLGREGPGGELFF. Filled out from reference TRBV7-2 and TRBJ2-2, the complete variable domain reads GAGVSQSPSNKVTEKGKDVELRCDPISGHTALYWYRQSLGQGLEFLIYFQGNSAPDKSGLPSDRFSAERTGGSVSTLTIQRTQQEDSAVYLCASSLGREGPGGELFFGEGSRLTVL.

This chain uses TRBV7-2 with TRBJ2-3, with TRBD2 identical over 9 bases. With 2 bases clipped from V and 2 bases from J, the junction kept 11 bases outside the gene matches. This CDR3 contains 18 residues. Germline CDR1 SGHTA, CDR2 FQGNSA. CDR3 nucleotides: TGTGCCAGCAGCTTAAAACCTGCGGCGGGAGGGTACACAGATACGCAGTATTTT. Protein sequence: CASSLKPAAGGYTDTQYF.

The CDR3 DNA reads TGTGCCAGCGGCCGTCGGGCGGGGCGAGAGACCCAGTACTTC. Protein product: CASGRRAGRETQYF. The rearrangement uses TRBV6-5 and TRBJ2-5; maybe TRBD2 (6 bases). The V gene lost 8 bases and the J gene lost 4 bases, with 17 bases spanning the gap. Germline values: CDR1 MNHEY, CDR2 SVGAGI. This CDR3 has 14 residues.

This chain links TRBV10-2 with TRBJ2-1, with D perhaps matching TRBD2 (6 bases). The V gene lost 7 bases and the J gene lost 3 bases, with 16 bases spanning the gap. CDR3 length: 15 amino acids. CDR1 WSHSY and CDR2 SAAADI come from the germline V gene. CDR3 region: CASMPVGRNYNEQFF. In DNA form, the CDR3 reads TGCGCCAGCATGCCCGTGGGGAGGAACTACAATGAGCAGTTCTTC.

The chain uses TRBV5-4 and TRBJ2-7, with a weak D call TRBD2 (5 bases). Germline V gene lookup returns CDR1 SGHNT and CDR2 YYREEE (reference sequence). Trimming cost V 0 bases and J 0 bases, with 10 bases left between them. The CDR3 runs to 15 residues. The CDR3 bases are TGTGCCAGCAGCTTGGGGTTGGGGAGCTCCTACGAGCAGTACTTC. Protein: CASSLGLGSSYEQYF. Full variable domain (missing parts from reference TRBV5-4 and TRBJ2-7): ETGVTQSPTHLIKTRGQQVTLRCSSQSGHNTVSWYQQALGQGPQFIFQYYREEENGRGNFPPRFSGLQFPNYSSELNVNALELDDSALYLCASSLGLGSSYEQYFGPGTRLTVT.

The CDR3 protein is CATSYRRQGTNEQYF. DNA of the CDR3: TGTGCCACCAGCTATAGAAGACAGGGGACAAACGAGCAGTACTTC. V usage is TRBV15 and J usage is TRBJ2-7, with 8 bases fitting TRBD1. The CDR3 runs to 15 residues. Per germline, CDR1 LNHNV and CDR2 YYDKDF (reference sequence). With V trimmed by 5 bases and J by 5 bases, 11 bases remained unmatched.

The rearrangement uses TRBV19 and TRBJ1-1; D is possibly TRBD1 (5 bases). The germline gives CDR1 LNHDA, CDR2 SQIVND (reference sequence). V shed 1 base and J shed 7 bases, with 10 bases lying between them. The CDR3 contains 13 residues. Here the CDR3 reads CASSIGRQGEAFF. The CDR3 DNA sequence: TGTGCCAGTAGTATAGGTAGGCAGGGTGAAGCTTTCTTT.

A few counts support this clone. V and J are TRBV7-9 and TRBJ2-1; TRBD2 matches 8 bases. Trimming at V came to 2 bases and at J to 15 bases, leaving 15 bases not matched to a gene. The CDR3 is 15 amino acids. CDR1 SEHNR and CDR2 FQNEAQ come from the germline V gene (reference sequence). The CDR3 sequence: CASSLLAGPPRMRFF. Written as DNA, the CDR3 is TGTGCCAGCAGCTTACTAGCGGGCCCCCCTAGGATGCGGTTCTTC.

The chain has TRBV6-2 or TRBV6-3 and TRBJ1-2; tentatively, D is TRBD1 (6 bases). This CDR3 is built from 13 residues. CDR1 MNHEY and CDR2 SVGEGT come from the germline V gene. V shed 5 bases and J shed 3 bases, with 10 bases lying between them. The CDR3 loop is CASSRQEHYGYTF. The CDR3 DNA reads TGTGCCAGCAGTCGACAGGAGCACTATGGCTACACCTTC.

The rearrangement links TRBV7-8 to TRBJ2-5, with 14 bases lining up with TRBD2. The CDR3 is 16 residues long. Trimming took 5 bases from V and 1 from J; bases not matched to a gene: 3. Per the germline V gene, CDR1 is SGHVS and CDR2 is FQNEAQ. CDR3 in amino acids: CASSGGLAGAQETQYF. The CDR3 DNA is TGTGCCAGCAGCGGGGGACTAGCGGGAGCCCAAGAGACCCAGTACTTC.